This T cell receptor (beta chain) was sequenced during a study of blood T cell repertoires in COVID-19. The overall study: Some COVID-19 samples were acute and others convalescent; all came from the United States, Italy and Spain.

Sequenced by immunoSEQ multiplex PCR; TCRdb stores in-frame clones only, minus some. The sample holds roughly 260,000 clones, 86% seen once. The V and J ends lost 5 bases and 0 bases, in that order; junction bases with no gene match: 4. The germline CDR1 and CDR2 sequences are SNHLY and FYNNEI. The CDR3 covers 14 residues. This receptor was taken from a man aged 35 to 55 who had recovered from COVID-19. The sample comprised peripheral blood. The V call is TRBV2, the J call TRBJ2-7; 7 nucleotides match TRBD2. CDR3 DNA sequence: TGTGCCAGCAGTTTGGGCGGGAGCTCCTACGAGCAGTACTTC. Translating gives CASSLGGSSYEQYF.